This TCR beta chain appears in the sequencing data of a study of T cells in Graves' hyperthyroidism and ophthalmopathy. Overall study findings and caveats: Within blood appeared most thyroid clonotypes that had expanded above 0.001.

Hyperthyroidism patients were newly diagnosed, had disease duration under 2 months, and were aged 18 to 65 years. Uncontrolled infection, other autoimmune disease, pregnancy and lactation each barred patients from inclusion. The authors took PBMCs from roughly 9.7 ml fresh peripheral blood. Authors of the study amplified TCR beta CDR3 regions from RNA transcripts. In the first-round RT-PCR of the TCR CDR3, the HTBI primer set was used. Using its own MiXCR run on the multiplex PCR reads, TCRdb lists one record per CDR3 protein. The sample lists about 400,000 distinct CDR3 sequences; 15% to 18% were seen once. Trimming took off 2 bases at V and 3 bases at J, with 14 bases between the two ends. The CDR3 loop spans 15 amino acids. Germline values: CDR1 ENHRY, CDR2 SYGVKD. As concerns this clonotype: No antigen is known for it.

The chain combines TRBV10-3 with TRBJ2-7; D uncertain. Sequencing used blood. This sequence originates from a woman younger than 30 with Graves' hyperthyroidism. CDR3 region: CAISENVRYSYEQYF. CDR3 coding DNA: TGTGCCATCAGTGAGAATGTCCGCTATAGCTACGAGCAGTACTTC.